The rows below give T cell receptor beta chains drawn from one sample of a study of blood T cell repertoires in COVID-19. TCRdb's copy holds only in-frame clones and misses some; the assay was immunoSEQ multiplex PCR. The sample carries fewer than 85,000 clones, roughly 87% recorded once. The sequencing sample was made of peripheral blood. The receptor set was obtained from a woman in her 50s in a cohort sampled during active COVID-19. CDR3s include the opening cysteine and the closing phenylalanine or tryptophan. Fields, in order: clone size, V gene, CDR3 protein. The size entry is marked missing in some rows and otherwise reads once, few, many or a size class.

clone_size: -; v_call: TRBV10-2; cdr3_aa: CASSDRQGRPYNEQFF
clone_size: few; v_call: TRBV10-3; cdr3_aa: CAISPGQTGDPQHF
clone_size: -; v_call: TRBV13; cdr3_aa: CASSPRGVYGYTF
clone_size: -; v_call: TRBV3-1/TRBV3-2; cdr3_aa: CASSSPAGSSYNEQFF
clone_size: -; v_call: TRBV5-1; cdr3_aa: CASSLSGAPYEQYF
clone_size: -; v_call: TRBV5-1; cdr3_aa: CASSLAGRGTEAFF
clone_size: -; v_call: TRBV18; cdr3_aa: CASGQGGGTDTQYF
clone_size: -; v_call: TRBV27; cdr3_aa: CASSLGAATNTEAFF
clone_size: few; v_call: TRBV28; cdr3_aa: CASFGSNYEQYF
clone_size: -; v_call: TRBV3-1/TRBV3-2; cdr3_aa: CASSQGTSSYNEQFF
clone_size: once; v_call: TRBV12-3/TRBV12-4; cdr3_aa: CASQGSSGNTIYF
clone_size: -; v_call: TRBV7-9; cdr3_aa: CASTPVWGQGADGYTF
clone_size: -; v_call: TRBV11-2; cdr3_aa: CASSGTSGSVSVAQYF
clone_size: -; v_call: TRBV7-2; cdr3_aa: CASRAGGPGETQYF
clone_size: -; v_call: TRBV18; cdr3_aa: CASSPRQEWGYTF
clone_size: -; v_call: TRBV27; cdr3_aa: CASSFRDRGIYEQYF
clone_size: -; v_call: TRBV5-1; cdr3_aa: CASSPSDRLYGYTF
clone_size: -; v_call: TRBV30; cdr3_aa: CACDRGLNTGELFF
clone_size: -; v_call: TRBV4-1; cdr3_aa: CASSRRREGGETQYF
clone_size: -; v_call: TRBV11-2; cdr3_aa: CASSLAGGAGELFF
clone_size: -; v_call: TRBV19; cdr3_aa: CASSMLTGTEQYF
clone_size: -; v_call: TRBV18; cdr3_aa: CASSPPGGLVSNEQFF
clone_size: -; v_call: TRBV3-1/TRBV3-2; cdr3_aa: CASSPDRSYGYTF
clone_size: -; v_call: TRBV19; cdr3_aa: CASSGDRGKNIQYF
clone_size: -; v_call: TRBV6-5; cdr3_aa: CASGFRGTYNEQFF
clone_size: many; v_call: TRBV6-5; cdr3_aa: CASRSRGSVNYGYTF
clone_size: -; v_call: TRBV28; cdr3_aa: CASRPRGKGESAEQYF